The next 9 T cell receptor beta chains were all read from a single sample in a study of cytomegalovirus exposure and HLA in healthy donors. Assay: immunoSEQ multiplex PCR; the TCRdb copy retains only in-frame clones and omits some. The sample includes hundreds of thousands of clones, 80% to 90% of them seen just once. Input material: PBMCs. Receptors originate from a young woman in good health and CMV-seropositive.

This clone has only one observation. The CDR3 loop is CASSPTRYNEQFF. CDR3 bases: TGTGCCAGCAGCCCGACCAGGTACAATGAGCAGTTCTTC. The V call is TRBV6-6, the J call TRBJ2-1; D unresolved. The CDR3 has 13 amino acids. V gave up 6 bases and J gave up 4 bases, with 10 bases separating them. Germline CDR1 MNHNY, CDR2 SVGAGI (reference sequence).

The rearrangement joins TRBV28 to TRBJ2-3; TRBD2 agrees at 8 bases. Germline V gene lookup returns CDR1 MDHEN and CDR2 SYDVKM. Trimming at V came to 1 base and at J to 0 bases, leaving 15 bases not matched to a gene. This CDR3 is 20 amino acids long. The CDR3 protein is CASSLLGGGRHHTSTDTQYF. The CDR3 DNA sequence: TGTGCCAGCAGTTTATTGGGGGGCGGGAGGCATCACACTAGCACAGATACGCAGTATTTT.

The J gene is TRBJ2-1, the V gene TRBV10-1, with 9 bases identical to TRBD1. This CDR3 comprises 15 residues. CDR1 and CDR2 (germline): WNHNN, SYGVQD (reference sequence). The trim removed 6 bases at V and 3 bases at J, leaving 6 bases unmatched. The CDR3 reads CASSKTGGGYNEQFF. The CDR3 coding sequence is TGCGCCAGCAGCAAGACAGGGGGTGGCTACAATGAGCAGTTCTTC.

This sequence joins TRBV28 and TRBJ2-5; TRBD2 matches 8 bases. The CDR3 covers 16 residues. CDR1 and CDR2 from the germline V gene are MDHEN and SYDVKM. V shed 2 bases and J 0 bases; nucleotides not matched to a gene: 5. The CDR3 spells CASSLGASGYQETQYF. In nucleotides, the CDR3 is TGTGCCAGCAGTTTAGGGGCTAGCGGGTACCAAGAGACCCAGTACTTC.

This chain uses TRBV28 with TRBJ2-2; D is perhaps TRBD1 (6 bases). Germline loops: CDR1 MDHEN, CDR2 SYDVKM. The CDR3 sequence is 12 residues long. Trimming left V 9 bases short and J 7 bases short, with 12 bases between. The CDR3 loop reads CASKTGGGELFF. As DNA, the CDR3 is TGTGCCAGTAAGACAGGAGGCGGGGAGCTGTTTTTT.

The CDR3 region is CASMPESYEQYF. DNA of the CDR3: TGTGCCAGCATGCCAGAATCCTACGAGCAGTACTTC. V gene TRBV6-1 combines with J gene TRBJ2-7; D not resolved. The CDR3 extends over 12 amino acids. V was cut by 7 bases and J by 1 base, with 8 bases left in between. Germline V gene lookup returns CDR1 MNHNS and CDR2 SASEGT.

J is TRBJ1-1 and V is TRBV29-1; D is uncertain. V shed 1 base and J shed 2 bases, with 11 bases lying between them. Germline V gene data show CDR1 as SQVTM and CDR2 as ANQGSEA. CDR3 length: 14 residues. The CDR3 nucleotides are TGCAGCGTTGAAGTGCCAGAAAGAAACACTGAAGCTTTCTTT. Translated: CSVEVPERNTEAFF.

This clone was detected once. CDR3 region: CASSTTGTPSFF. As DNA, the CDR3 is TGTGCCAGCAGTACCACAGGGACCCCCAGCTTCTTT. J is TRBJ1-1 and V is TRBV6-5, with D possibly being TRBD1 (6 bases). Trimming cost V 5 bases and J 14 bases, with 18 bases left between them. CDR3 length equals 12 residues. Per the germline V gene, CDR1 is MNHEY and CDR2 is SVGAGI.

The chain has TRBV7-6 and TRBJ2-7, with D maybe TRBD1 (6 bases). In germline, CDR1 is SGHVS, CDR2 FNYEAQ. Trimming cost V 5 bases and J 3 bases, with 17 bases left between them. The CDR3 has 15 amino acids. DNA of the CDR3: TGTGCCAGCAGCCAGAACAGGGTGCGCGGCTACGAGCAGTACTTC. Translating gives CASSQNRVRGYEQYF.